These 30 T cell receptor beta chains were all obtained from the same sample, sequenced in a study of CD8+CD57+ T cells in acquired aplastic anemia. Profiles of TCR beta VDJ and CDR3 were generated from a genomic DNA template. TCRdb re-called the reads with MiXCR, one entry per CDR3 protein. This sample yields 200,000 or so distinct CDR3 sequences, of which about three fifths are seen a single time; roughly 46% belongs to the top ten. The specimen was sorted CD4+, CD8+, or CD8+CD57+ T cells (not recorded which) from PBMCs. The receptors come from a human donor with severe aplastic anemia or a healthy control (not recorded which).

The rearrangement links TRBV6-1 to TRBJ1-6; TRBD1 might be the D (6 bases). The V gene lost 10 bases and the J gene lost 5 bases, with 12 bases spanning the gap. CDR1 is MNHNS, CDR2 SASEGT, per germline. This CDR3 spans 13 amino acids. CDR3 in amino acids: CATGGGDNSPLHF. CDR3 nucleotide sequence: TGTGCCACCGGAGGGGGGGATAATTCACCCCTCCACTTT.

The gene calls are TRBV7-2 and TRBJ2-1; 8 bases fit TRBD1. With 3 bases clipped from V and 2 bases from J, the junction kept 3 bases outside the gene matches. Germline CDR1 reads SGHTA; CDR2 reads FQGNSA. This CDR3 contains 15 residues. CDR3 sequence: CASSFRDRTYNEQFF. The CDR3 region has the DNA TGTGCCAGCAGCTTCCGGGACAGGACCTACAATGAGCAGTTCTTC.

The rearrangement uses TRBV20-1 and TRBJ1-3, with D tentatively TRBD1 (6 bases). CDR3 length: 15 amino acids. CDR1 DFQATT and CDR2 SNEGSKA come from the germline V gene (reference sequence). With 0 bases removed from V and 1 base from J, the gap between germline ends came to 10 bases. The CDR3, as DNA: TGCAGTGCTAGAGATCCGGGACAATCTGGAAACACCATATATTTT. Protein sequence: CSARDPGQSGNTIYF.

The chain carries TRBV24-1 and TRBJ2-7; TRBD2 agrees at 11 bases. Trimming took 7 bases from V and 6 from J; bases not matched to a gene: 1. From germline, CDR1 is KGHDR and CDR2 SFDVKD. The CDR3 covers 12 residues. The chain's CDR3 is CATRGTSGEQYF. CDR3 bases: TGTGCCACCAGAGGGACTAGCGGCGAGCAGTACTTC.

The CDR3 DNA reads as TGTGCCACCGATGGACAGTACGAGCAGTACTTC. It translates to CATDGQYEQYF. V gene TRBV6-1 combines with J gene TRBJ2-7; a possible D gene is TRBD1 (6 bases). CDR3 length: 11 residues. V lost 10 bases and J 4 bases, leaving 11 bases between the germline ends. CDR1 and CDR2 (germline): MNHNS, SASEGT.

The gene calls are TRBV19 and TRBJ2-1, with TRBD2 identical over 10 bases. Germline V gene sequence: CDR1 LNHDA, CDR2 SQIVND (reference sequence). The CDR3 spans 15 residues. The V gene end was trimmed by 9 bases and the J gene end by 6 bases; junction bases not matched to a gene: 11. The CDR3 DNA sequence: TGTGCCAGCAAGACAGTAGCGGGGGGTATCAATGAGCAGTTCTTC. This encodes CASKTVAGGINEQFF.

This clonotype has just a few counts. The chain uses TRBV2 and TRBJ1-5; unclear D gene. The V and J ends lost 4 bases and 5 bases respectively, with 9 bases between them. This CDR3 comprises 13 residues. Germline loops: CDR1 SNHLY, CDR2 FYNNEI. The CDR3 reads CASSASGDQPQHF. As DNA, the CDR3 is TGTGCCAGCAGTGCGTCAGGAGATCAGCCCCAGCATTTT.

The V call is TRBV7-9, the J call TRBJ2-7, with D possibly matching TRBD1 (5 bases). The length of the CDR3 is 15 residues. Germline V CDR1 and CDR2: SEHNR, FQNEAQ (reference sequence). Between the trimmed V and J ends, which lost 0 bases and 4 bases, there was a span of 13 bases. This CDR3 is CASSLAVQVSYEQYF. The CDR3 coding sequence is TGTGCCAGCAGCTTAGCGGTACAGGTATCATACGAGCAGTACTTC.

The CDR3 DNA sequence: TGCAGTGCCACAGGAGTGGGAAAACTGTTTTTT. As protein: CSATGVGKLFF. This chain joins TRBV20-1 and TRBJ1-4; D possibly corresponds to TRBD1 (5 bases). Germline V gene data show CDR1 as DFQATT and CDR2 as SNEGSKA (reference sequence). The CDR3 runs to 11 residues. V was pared by 6 bases and J by 10 bases, with 12 bases between.

The chain joins TRBV12-3 or TRBV12-4 to TRBJ2-1; 7 bases map to TRBD1. V gave up 5 bases and J gave up 1 base; unmatched junction bases: 5. The CDR3 is 15 residues long. The CDR3 bases are TGTGCCAGCAGTCCTGACAGGGCATCCTACAATGAGCAGTTCTTC. Translated, it gives CASSPDRASYNEQFF.

V and J are TRBV5-4 and TRBJ2-7; D gene unclear. V was pared by 0 bases and J by 3 bases, with 4 bases between. Per germline, CDR1 SGHNT and CDR2 YYREEE (reference sequence). This CDR3 contains 12 residues. The CDR3 nucleotides are TGTGCCAGCAGCTTGGGTCACTACGAGCAGTACTTC. This codes for CASSLGHYEQYF.

The chain combines TRBV9 with TRBJ2-2; 9 nucleotides line up with TRBD2. Looked up from germline, CDR1 is SGDLS and CDR2 is YYNGEE. V lost 2 bases and J lost 3; bases outside the gene matches: 2. This CDR3 spans 15 amino acids. This chain's CDR3 is CASSVGLADTGELFF. The CDR3 region has the DNA TGTGCCAGCAGCGTGGGACTAGCTGACACCGGGGAGCTGTTTTTT. The variable domain in full, completed from reference TRBV9 and TRBJ2-2, reads DSGVTQTPKHLITATGQRVTLRCSPRSGDLSVYWYQQSLDQGLQFLIQYYNGEERAKGNILERFSAQQFPDLHSELNLSSLELGDSALYFCASSVGLADTGELFFGEGSRLTVL.

The chain carries TRBV20-1 and TRBJ1-5; D gene unclear. The CDR3 has 15 residues. Trimming took 5 bases from V and 2 from J, leaving 16 bases between them. CDR1 is DFQATT and CDR2 is SNEGSKA in the germline V gene (reference sequence). The CDR3 bases are TGCAGTGCTCGTTCCTTAGGAGATGGCAATCAGCCCCAGCATTTT. As protein: CSARSLGDGNQPQHF.

The chain recombines TRBV7-9 with TRBJ1-6; the D gene is possibly TRBD1 (6 bases). Looked up from germline, CDR1 is SEHNR and CDR2 is FQNEAQ (reference sequence). The CDR3 totals 14 residues. With 5 bases removed from V and 8 bases from J, the gap between germline ends came to 13 bases. In DNA form, the CDR3 reads TGTGCCAGCAGCCGGGTCGGGGGCGATTCACCCCTCCACTTT. Amino acid sequence: CASSRVGGDSPLHF.

This clonotype appeared many times. The chain has TRBV6-5 and TRBJ1-2, with D uncertain. This CDR3 region has 16 residues. Between the trimmed V and J ends, which lost 6 bases and 3 bases, there was a span of 20 bases. Germline V gene data show CDR1 as MNHEY and CDR2 as SVGAGI. The CDR3 is CASSLTGPRDYYGYTF. As DNA, the CDR3 is TGTGCCAGCAGCCTTACCGGGCCGAGAGACTACTATGGCTACACCTTC.

This clonotype occurred many times. This chain connects TRBV14 to TRBJ2-3, with D tentatively TRBD1 (6 bases). The CDR3 consists of 16 residues. The V gene's germline CDR1 is SGHDN and CDR2 FVKESK. V lost 2 bases, J lost 6 bases, and 18 bases lay in between. The CDR3 nucleotides read TGTGCCAGCAGCCAATACAGGGACCCGACGGATGATACGCAGTATTTT. Translated: CASSQYRDPTDDTQYF.

The chain employs TRBV20-1 and TRBJ2-3; the match to TRBD2 covers 7 bases. V lost 3 bases and J lost 7; bases outside the gene matches: 13. Germline-derived CDR1 and CDR2 are DFQATT and SNEGSKA (reference sequence). The CDR3 is 15 amino acids. The CDR3 sequence is CSASVPWRGTHTQYF. As DNA, the CDR3 is TGCAGTGCTAGCGTACCCTGGCGGGGGACTCATACGCAGTATTTT.

V gene TRBV20-1 combines with J gene TRBJ1-2, with D perhaps matching TRBD1 (5 bases). The germline gives CDR1 DFQATT, CDR2 SNEGSKA (reference sequence). V was shortened by 6 bases and J by 6 bases, with 14 bases between the two germline ends. The CDR3 is 12 amino acids. CDR3 sequence reads: CSARRGVDGYTF. The DNA for the CDR3 is TGCAGTGCCCGGCGGGGGGTAGATGGCTACACCTTC.

The chain couples TRBV7-8 to TRBJ2-1; D is perhaps TRBD1 (5 bases). This CDR3 comprises 16 residues. The V gene's germline CDR1 is SGHVS and CDR2 FQNEAQ. V gave up 5 bases and J gave up 0 bases, with 14 bases separating them. The CDR3 bases are TGTGCCAGCAGCACCAGGGATCGAAGCTCCTACAATGAGCAGTTCTTC. It translates to CASSTRDRSSYNEQFF.

The V and J genes are TRBV7-2 and TRBJ1-3; D is undetermined. CDR1 and CDR2 (germline): SGHTA, FQGNSA. V lost 5 bases, J lost 0 bases, and 14 bases lay in between. There are 16 residues in the CDR3. The CDR3 is CASSKQQSPSGNTIYF. CDR3 DNA sequence: TGTGCCAGCAGCAAACAACAGTCACCCTCTGGAAACACCATATATTTT.

The chain employs TRBV4-3 and TRBJ2-7; weak D call: TRBD1 (7 bases). The V gene's germline CDR1 is LGHNA and CDR2 YSLEER. V lost 0 bases, J lost 0 bases, and 9 bases lay in between. The CDR3 has 15 residues. CDR3 residues: CASSQDRGDSYEQYF. In nucleotides, the CDR3 is TGCGCCAGCAGCCAAGACAGGGGGGACTCCTACGAGCAGTACTTC.

Ten or more counts support this clonotype. In DNA, the CDR3 is TGTGCCAGTAGTATGGGAGGGGGCGAGCAGTACTTC. Its protein is CASSMGGGEQYF. V gene TRBV19 combines with J gene TRBJ2-7, with D tentatively TRBD2 (7 bases). The CDR3 has 12 residues. Trimming removed 3 bases at V and 6 bases at J, with 9 bases between. Germline assignment: CDR1 LNHDA and CDR2 SQIVND (reference sequence).

The chain combines TRBV5-1 with TRBJ1-6; 9 nucleotides align to TRBD1. The length of the CDR3 is 16 residues. Germline V CDR1 and CDR2: SGHRS, YFSETQ. V was clipped by 0 bases and J by 7 bases; unmatched bases: 5. The CDR3 DNA is TGCGCCAGCAGCTTGGCTTACGGACAGGGGAATTCACCCCTCCACTTT. Amino acids: CASSLAYGQGNSPLHF.

This clonotype was seen repeatedly, ten times or more. The CDR3 spells CASSLRDSYEQYF. CDR3 DNA sequence: TGTGCCAGCAGCCTCCGGGACAGCTACGAGCAGTACTTC. The chain couples TRBV5-8 to TRBJ2-7; 7 bases are a match to TRBD1. V shed 4 bases, J shed 3 bases, and the junction held 4 bases outside the gene matches. The CDR3 sequence is 13 residues long. Per the germline V gene, CDR1 is SGHTS and CDR2 is YDEGEE.

This clonotype was observed at least ten times. V gene TRBV12-3 or TRBV12-4 combines with J gene TRBJ2-5; D remains ambiguous. The CDR3 totals 13 residues. Trimming pared 3 bases from V and 5 bases from J, leaving 10 bases between. The CDR3 loop is CASSFSDEETQYF. Here the CDR3 DNA reads TGTGCCAGCAGTTTTTCGGACGAGGAGACCCAGTACTTC.

This clonotype has only one observation. Possible read error: a much larger clone is one base away. V usage is TRBV6-1 and J usage is TRBJ2-3; D gene uncertain. CDR1 is MNHNS, CDR2 SASEGT, per germline. This CDR3 spans 15 amino acids. V was clipped by 4 bases and J by 6 bases, with 17 bases between them. CDR3 nucleotides: TGTGCCAGCAGTGGATATAGGACCAGTAGGGATACGCAGTATTTT. It yields the protein CASSGYRTSRDTQYF.

A few counts support this clonotype. The gene calls are TRBV29-1 and TRBJ1-2; D not certain. CDR1 and CDR2 from the germline V gene are SQVTM and ANQGSEA. The CDR3 is made up of 11 amino acids. V lost 1 base, J lost 4 bases, and 4 bases lay in between. The CDR3 is CSVEGGYGYTF. DNA of the CDR3: TGCAGCGTTGAAGGGGGCTATGGCTACACCTTC.

This sequence joins TRBV7-9 and TRBJ2-7, with 7 bases identical to TRBD1. Germline CDR1 reads SEHNR; CDR2 reads FQNEAQ (reference sequence). Unmatched junction bases numbered 4, after V lost 4 bases and J lost 4 bases. The CDR3 consists of 13 residues. The CDR3 loop reads CASSSTGVYEQYF. DNA for the CDR3: TGTGCCAGCAGCTCCACAGGGGTGTACGAGCAGTACTTC.

The chain carries TRBV7-8 and TRBJ2-1; TRBD2 agrees at 15 bases. CDR3 size: 15 residues. Trimming removed 5 bases from V and 8 bases from J; junction bases left unmatched: 4. In germline, CDR1 is SGHVS, CDR2 FQNEAQ. In nucleotides, the CDR3 is TGTGCCAGCAGCCCCGGGACTAGCGGGGGGTATGAGCAGTTCTTC. Translated: CASSPGTSGGYEQFF. The full variable domain, its missing parts supplied by reference TRBV7-8 and TRBJ2-1, is GAGVSQSPRYKVAKRGQDVALRCDPISGHVSLFWYQQALGQGPEFLTYFQNEAQLDKSGLPSDRFFAERPEGSVSTLKIQRTQQEDSAVYLCASSPGTSGGYEQFFGPGTRLTVL.

The genes are TRBV19 and TRBJ2-3; 7 positions match TRBD1. CDR3 length: 14 amino acids. Germline V gene data show CDR1 as LNHDA and CDR2 as SQIVND (reference sequence). Trimming took 7 bases from V and 5 from J; bases not matched to a gene: 9. Here the CDR3 DNA reads TGTGCCAGTAAAAGACAGGGCAGCGGAGATACGCAGTATTTT. Amino acid sequence: CASKRQGSGDTQYF.